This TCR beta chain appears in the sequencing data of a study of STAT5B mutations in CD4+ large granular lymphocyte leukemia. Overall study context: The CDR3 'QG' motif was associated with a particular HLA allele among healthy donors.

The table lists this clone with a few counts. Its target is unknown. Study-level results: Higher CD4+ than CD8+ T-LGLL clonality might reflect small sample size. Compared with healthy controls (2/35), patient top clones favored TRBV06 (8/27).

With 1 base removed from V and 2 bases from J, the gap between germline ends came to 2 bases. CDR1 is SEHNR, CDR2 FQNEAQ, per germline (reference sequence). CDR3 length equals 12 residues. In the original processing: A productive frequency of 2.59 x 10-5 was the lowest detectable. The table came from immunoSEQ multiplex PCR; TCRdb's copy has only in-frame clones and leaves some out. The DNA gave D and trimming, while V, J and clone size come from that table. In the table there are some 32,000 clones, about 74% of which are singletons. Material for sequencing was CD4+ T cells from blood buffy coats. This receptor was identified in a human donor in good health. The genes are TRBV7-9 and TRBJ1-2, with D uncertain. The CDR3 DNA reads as TGTGCCAGCAGCTTAGAAAACTATGGCTACACCTTC. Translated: CASSLENYGYTF. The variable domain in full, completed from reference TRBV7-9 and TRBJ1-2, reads DTGVSQNPRHKITKRGQNVTFRCDPISEHNRLYWYRQTLGQGPEFLTYFQNEAQLEKSRLLSDRFSAERPKGSFSTLEIQRTEQGDSAMYLCASSLENYGYTFGSGTRLTVV.